This T cell receptor (beta chain) was captured in a study of T cells after yellow fever vaccination. About the research overall: Low-cell-number fractions underwent preparation using SMART-Seq v4 Ultra Low Input.

This clonotype was detected a few times. Its specificity is not known. TCRdb redid the calling of the 5' RACE reads with MiXCR, one entry per CDR3 protein. The sample records a few hundred thousand distinct CDR3 sequences, about a sixth being singletons. Study outcomes and limitations: Researchers report a weaker secondary response that nonetheless peaked faster, day 5 versus 15. A limited proportion of clonotypes was detected within both the CD4 and CD8 compartments.

The specimen comprised PBMCs, sampled about 5 days after the first yellow fever vaccination. This clonotype was sampled from a man between 18 and 29 years old who received the YFV17D yellow fever vaccine.

The chain's CDR3 is CASSWETRGEAFF. CDR3 nucleotide sequence: TGTGCCAGCAGTTGGGAAACCAGGGGAGAAGCTTTCTTT. V gene TRBV7-9 combines with J gene TRBJ1-1, with a possible D match to TRBD1 (6 bases). The CDR3 sequence is 13 residues long. V lost 6 bases to trimming and J lost 8 bases, with 16 bases between them. Germline V gene data show CDR1 as SEHNR and CDR2 as FQNEAQ (reference sequence).